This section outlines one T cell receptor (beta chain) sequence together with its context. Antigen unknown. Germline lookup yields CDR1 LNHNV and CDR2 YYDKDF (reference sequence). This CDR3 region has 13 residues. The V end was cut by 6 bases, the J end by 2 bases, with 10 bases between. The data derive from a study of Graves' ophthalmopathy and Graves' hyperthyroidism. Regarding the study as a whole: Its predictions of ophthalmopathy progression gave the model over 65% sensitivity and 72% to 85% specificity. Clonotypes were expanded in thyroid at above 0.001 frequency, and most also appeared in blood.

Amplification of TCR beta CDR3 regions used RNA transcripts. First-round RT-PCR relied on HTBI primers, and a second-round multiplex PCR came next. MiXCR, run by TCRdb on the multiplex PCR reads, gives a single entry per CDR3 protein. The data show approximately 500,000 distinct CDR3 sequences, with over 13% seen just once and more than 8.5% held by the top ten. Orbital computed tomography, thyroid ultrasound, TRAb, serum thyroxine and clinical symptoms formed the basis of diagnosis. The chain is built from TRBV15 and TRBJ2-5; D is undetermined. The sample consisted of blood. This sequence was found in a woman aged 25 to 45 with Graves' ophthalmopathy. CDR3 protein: CATRARLQETQYF. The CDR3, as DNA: TGTGCCACCAGGGCTCGATTGCAAGAGACCCAGTACTTC.